The clone carrying this T cell receptor beta chain was counted many times. Its matching antigen is unknown. This sample stems from a study of T-cell reconstitution after alpha-beta-depleted transplantation in children. Findings and limits, study-wide: Newly made T cells mostly supplied T-cell counts and diversity one year after transplant. As was reported, about two months after transplant, alpha-beta T cells came from several hundred expanded graft clones.

Unique molecular identifiers were built into the TCRbeta library. MiXCR was run by TCRdb on the PCR reads, yielding one entry per CDR3 protein. This table holds 200,000 to 300,000 distinct CDR3 sequences, around 7.8% found once. The CDR3 extends over 15 amino acids. The V end lost 4 bases, the J end lost 4 bases, and 14 bases lay between the germline ends. Germline loops: CDR1 DFQATT, CDR2 SNEGSKA (reference sequence). Source: PBMCs, mostly from graft donor cells, taken 180 days after TCRalphabeta/CD19-depleted stem cell transplant. V and J are TRBV20-1 and TRBJ2-6; tentative D call: TRBD1 (6 bases). The source is a male patient younger than 18 who had a stem cell transplant for acute lymphoblastic leukemia, so the T cells may come from the graft donor. In DNA, the CDR3 is TGCAGTGCTATCGGCCCAGGGGACGGGGCCAACGTCCTGACTTTC. Its translation is CSAIGPGDGANVLTF.